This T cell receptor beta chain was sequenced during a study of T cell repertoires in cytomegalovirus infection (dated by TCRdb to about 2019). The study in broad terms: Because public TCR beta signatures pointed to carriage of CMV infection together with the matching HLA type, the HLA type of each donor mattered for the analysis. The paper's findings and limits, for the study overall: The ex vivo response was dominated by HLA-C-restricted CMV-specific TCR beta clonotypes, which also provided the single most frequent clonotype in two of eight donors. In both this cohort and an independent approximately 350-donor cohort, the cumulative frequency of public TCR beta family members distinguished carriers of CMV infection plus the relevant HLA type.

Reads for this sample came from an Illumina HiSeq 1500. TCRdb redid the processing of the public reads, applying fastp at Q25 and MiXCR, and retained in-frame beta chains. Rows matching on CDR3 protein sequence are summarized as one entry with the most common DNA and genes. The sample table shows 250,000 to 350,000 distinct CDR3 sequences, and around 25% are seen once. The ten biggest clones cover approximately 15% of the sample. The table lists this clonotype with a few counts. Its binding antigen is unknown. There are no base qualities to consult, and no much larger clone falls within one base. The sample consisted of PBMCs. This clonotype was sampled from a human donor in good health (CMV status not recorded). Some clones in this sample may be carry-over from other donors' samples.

The DNA sequence is TGCAGCGGCGGACACCAGGGTACTGAAGCTTTCTTT. Translated, it reads CSGGHQGTEAFF. The rearrangement joined TRBV29-1 to TRBJ1-1; TRBD1 is a weak D gene call, 5 bases matching. The CDR3 has 12 amino acids, counting the end cysteine and phenylalanine. Only CDR3 DNA remains: 36 bases, in frame from the first base. Looking up the germline V gene yields CDR1 SQVTM and CDR2 ANQGSEA. V lost 7 bases and J lost 5 bases; the stretch between them is 14 bases long.